The 8 T cell receptor beta chains given below trace back to one sample, sequenced in a study of T-cell memory formation after mild COVID-19. TCRdb re-called the 5' RACE reads with MiXCR, one entry per CDR3 protein. The sample carries around 340,000 distinct CDR3 sequences, less than 20% recorded once. Source material: PBMCs or a T cell subset sorted from them (not recorded which). The source is a young man who had mild COVID-19 (a few samples of this study predate the infection). Cell type and time point are not known.

This sequence joins TRBV6-2 or TRBV6-3 and TRBJ2-5; D remains ambiguous. The V end lost 7 bases, the J end lost 2 bases, and 14 bases lay between the germline ends. This CDR3 comprises 14 residues. In germline, CDR1 is MNHEY, CDR2 SVGEGT. The CDR3 spells CASNRRWEQETQYF. The CDR3 nucleotides read TGTGCCAGCAATAGGCGATGGGAACAAGAGACCCAGTACTTC.

The rearrangement links TRBV4-1 to TRBJ1-1, with a tentative D call TRBD1 (6 bases). Germline lookup yields CDR1 MGHRA and CDR2 YSYEKL. This CDR3 comprises 14 residues. Trimming shortened V by 4 bases and J by 5 bases, and 14 bases separated the two germline ends. The CDR3 DNA reads as TGCGCCAGCAGCCCAGGGAGGGGGGGGACTGAAGCTTTCTTT. Translation: CASSPGRGGTEAFF.

The gene calls are TRBV6-6 and TRBJ2-2; a possible D gene is TRBD1 (5 bases). The CDR3 is 14 amino acids. Germline values: CDR1 MNHNY, CDR2 SVGAGI (reference sequence). V lost 8 bases and J lost 7, with 17 bases in between. Here the CDR3 reads CASSALRDSGELFF. CDR3 sequence (DNA): TGTGCCAGCTCTGCGCTAAGAGACAGCGGGGAGCTGTTTTTT.

This clonotype was observed many times. The CDR3 DNA is TGTGCCAGCAGTCCAACCCCCGGGGGCCTCTACGAGCAGTACTTC. As protein: CASSPTPGGLYEQYF. The chain carries TRBV6-2 or TRBV6-3 and TRBJ2-7; D is possibly TRBD1 or TRBD2 (6 bases each). Germline V gene sequence: CDR1 MNHEY, CDR2 SVGEGT. The CDR3 spans 15 residues. V was clipped by 5 bases and J by 3 bases, with 17 bases between them.

This clonotype was seen a handful of times. The gene calls are TRBV11-2 and TRBJ2-3; a weak D match, TRBD2 (7 bases). The ends were cut back, 0 bases at V and 2 bases at J, with 9 bases in the middle. The CDR3 extends over 15 amino acids. The germline V gene encodes CDR1 SGHAT and CDR2 FQNNGV. In nucleotides, the CDR3 is TGTGCCAGCAGCTTAGATCGGGGGGCCACAGATACGCAGTATTTT. This codes for CASSLDRGATDTQYF.

At least ten counts were recorded for this clonotype. The chain carries TRBV20-1 and TRBJ2-5; maybe TRBD2 (7 bases). Germline values: CDR1 DFQATT, CDR2 SNEGSKA (reference sequence). The CDR3 runs to 17 residues. V lost 1 base to trimming and J lost 4 bases, with 22 bases between them. The chain's CDR3 is CSARGGGGPLRGETQYF. In DNA form, the CDR3 reads TGCAGTGCTAGAGGAGGCGGGGGCCCCCTACGGGGAGAGACCCAGTACTTC.

This chain joins TRBV20-1 and TRBJ2-5; no reliable D call. This CDR3 is built from 11 residues. Germline V gene sequence: CDR1 DFQATT, CDR2 SNEGSKA (reference sequence). Trimming shortened V by 8 bases and J by 1 base, and 8 bases separated the two germline ends. The CDR3 nucleotides read TGCAGTTGCCGGGTCCAAGAGACCCAGTACTTC. It encodes CSCRVQETQYF.

The sample holds a few counts of this clonotype. J is TRBJ1-1 and V is TRBV18; 7 bases are a match to TRBD1. The germline gives CDR1 KGHSH, CDR2 LQKENI. V trimming: 0 bases; J trimming: 10 bases; junction bases outside the gene matches: 5. The CDR3 loop spans 13 amino acids. The CDR3 bases are TGTGCCAGCTCACCACCTGGGACAGACCGAGCTTTCTTT. Translation gives CASSPPGTDRAFF.